One sample yielded the 24 T cell receptor beta chains listed below, sequenced in a study of cytomegalovirus exposure and HLA in healthy donors (dated by TCRdb to 2016 to 2017). Library method: the immunoSEQ multiplex PCR assay. A mixture of 60 forward primers for TCR Vbeta segments and 13 reverse primers for TCR Jbeta segments was used in the multiplex PCR. In TCRdb, the immuneACCESS table is reduced to in-frame sequences with V and J assigned. These tables do not hold every clone; where another copy was compared, an unresolved V gene accounts for under half, and the others remain unexplained. Across this sample there are 55,000 to 75,000 clones, with 70% to 75% seen only once. In total, the top ten clones hold about 6.8% of the sample. Sequenced material: PBMCs. These receptors originate from a man aged 25-45 years in good health and CMV-seropositive.

The J gene is TRBJ1-5, the V gene TRBV21-1; the table's D call of TRBD1 was not tested on the DNA. TRBV21-1 is labeled a pseudogene. The CDR3 has 21 residues. In DNA, the CDR3 is TGTGCCAGCAGCAAAGACCCATGGCTCGTGGGACGAGACAGGGGCTATCAGCCCCAGCATTTT. Residues: CASSKDPWLVGRDRGYQPQHF.

This chain links TRBV7-2 with TRBJ1-1; 7 bases are a match to TRBD1. Losses at the gene ends were 4 bases for V and 4 bases for J; bases not matched to a gene: 3. The CDR3 has 13 residues. Germline V CDR1 and CDR2: SGHTA, FQGNSA. The CDR3 DNA is TGTGCCAGCAGCTCGGGACAGACCACTGAAGCTTTCTTT. This encodes CASSSGQTTEAFF.

The chain uses TRBV5-1 and TRBJ2-2; 10 bases are shared with TRBD1. The ends lost 4 bases at V and 7 bases at J; junction bases unmatched: 7. This CDR3 is built from 15 residues. CDR1 SGHRS and CDR2 YFSETQ come from the germline V gene. CDR3: CASSPGDRGDGELFF. The DNA for the CDR3 is TGCGCCAGCAGCCCGGGGGACAGGGGTGACGGGGAGCTGTTTTTT.

The rearrangement links TRBV7-9 to TRBJ2-1; the match to TRBD2 covers 8 bases. CDR3 size: 15 residues. The V segment lost 3 bases and the J segment 4 bases; nucleotides outside the gene matches: 5. Germline loops: CDR1 SEHNR, CDR2 FQNEAQ (reference sequence). CDR3 in amino acids: CASSLSGGRYNEQFF. CDR3 sequence (DNA): TGTGCCAGCAGCTTGTCGGGGGGGCGGTACAATGAGCAGTTCTTC.

Points on this clone: The identical CDR3 is also encoded by other nucleotide sequences in the sample. V is TRBV15 and J is TRBJ1-1, with TRBD1 as a possible D gene (6 bases). Germline V lookup: CDR1 LNHNV, CDR2 YYDKDF (reference sequence). With 0 bases removed from V and 5 bases from J, the gap between germline ends came to 13 bases. CDR3 length equals 15 residues. CDR3: CATSREDSPKTEAFF. The CDR3 nucleotides are TGTGCCACCAGCAGAGAGGACAGCCCGAAGACTGAAGCTTTCTTT.

The J gene is TRBJ2-2, the V gene TRBV10-3; 12 nucleotides line up with TRBD2. CDR3 size: 14 residues. CDR1 and CDR2 (germline): ENHRY, SYGVKD. The J segment lost 3 bases and the V segment lost 10 bases, leaving 3 bases of the junction unmatched. CDR3 in amino acids: CATLAGGDTGELFF. The DNA of the CDR3 is TGTGCCACTCTAGCGGGGGGGGACACCGGGGAGCTGTTTTTT.

The V and J genes are TRBV6-9 and TRBJ1-5; no firm D call. CDR1 is MNHGY and CDR2 is SVAAGI in the germline V gene. The CDR3 loop spans 11 amino acids. V was pared by 6 bases and J by 4 bases, with 4 bases between. The CDR3 spells CASSPNQPQHF. The CDR3 DNA follows: TGTGCCAGCAGCCCTAATCAGCCCCAGCATTTT.

The V call is TRBV4-3, the J call TRBJ1-2, with 7 bases that match TRBD1. With V trimmed by 0 bases and J by 7 bases, 2 bases remained unmatched. The length of the CDR3 is 13 residues. Germline assignment: CDR1 LGHNA and CDR2 YSLEER. CDR3 sequence: CASSQETGFGYTF. The CDR3 nucleotides read TGCGCCAGCAGCCAAGAGACAGGGTTTGGCTACACCTTC.

V usage is TRBV11-2 and J usage is TRBJ1-2, with TRBD1 matching over 11 bases. With V trimmed by 4 bases and J by 7 bases, 8 bases remained unmatched. The CDR3 consists of 15 residues. Per germline, CDR1 SGHAT and CDR2 FQNNGV. CDR3 region: CASSYTGTGGRGYTF. DNA for the CDR3: TGTGCCAGCAGCTATACCGGGACAGGGGGACGTGGCTACACCTTC.

In DNA form, the CDR3 reads TGTGCCAGCAGCTTAGAGGGGGCGGCCGGCAAAGCTTTCTTT. As protein: CASSLEGAAGKAFF. The chain couples TRBV7-3 to TRBJ1-1; 7 nucleotides agree with TRBD1. CDR3 length equals 14 residues. Looked up from germline, CDR1 is SGHTA and CDR2 is FQGTGA. Trimming at V came to 2 bases and at J to 9 bases, leaving 9 bases not matched to a gene.

CDR3 bases: TGTGCCAGCAGCAAAAACCCGACTACAGGGAGTTACGAGCAGTACTTC. Translating it yields CASSKNPTTGSYEQYF. This rearrangement joins TRBV11-2 to TRBJ2-7; D is possibly TRBD1 (6 bases). From germline, CDR1 is SGHAT and CDR2 FQNNGV. V was cut by 5 bases and J by 4 bases, with 21 bases left in between. The length of the CDR3 is 16 residues.

The chain has TRBV9 and TRBJ2-5; D may be TRBD1 (5 bases). Between the trimmed V and J ends, which lost 7 bases and 1 base, there was a span of 17 bases. Germline V gene sequence: CDR1 SGDLS, CDR2 YYNGEE. The CDR3 contains 15 residues. The chain's CDR3 is CASSRQPYGQETQYF. The DNA of the CDR3 is TGTGCCAGCTCACGACAGCCTTACGGCCAAGAGACCCAGTACTTC. Supplemented by reference TRBV9 and TRBJ2-5, the full variable domain reads DSGVTQTPKHLITATGQRVTLRCSPRSGDLSVYWYQQSLDQGLQFLIQYYNGEERAKGNILERFSAQQFPDLHSELNLSSLELGDSALYFCASSRQPYGQETQYFGPGTRLLVL.

The genes are TRBV10-3 and TRBJ2-7, with 7 bases lining up with TRBD1. V trimming: 6 bases; J trimming: 1 base; junction bases outside the gene matches: 9. Germline CDR1 and CDR2: ENHRY and SYGVKD. This CDR3 spans 15 amino acids. This chain's CDR3 is CAIRGSGTESYEQYF. The CDR3 nucleotides are TGTGCCATCAGGGGGTCCGGGACAGAATCCTACGAGCAGTACTTC.

The chain has TRBV7-3 and TRBJ1-1; 10 positions match TRBD1. This CDR3 region has 13 residues. The V gene end was trimmed by 5 bases and the J gene end by 8 bases; junction bases not matched to a gene: 5. CDR1 SGHTA and CDR2 FQGTGA come from the germline V gene. CDR3 DNA: TGTGCCAGCAGCCGCGGGACAGGGGAGGAAGCTTTCTTT. Its protein product is CASSRGTGEEAFF.

The rearrangement joins TRBV4-3 to TRBJ1-1, with 7 bases that match TRBD1. Germline V gene sequence: CDR1 LGHNA, CDR2 YSLEER. The V and J ends lost 5 bases and 2 bases, in that order; junction bases with no gene match: 5. The CDR3 has 14 residues. The CDR3 is CASSFGQVNTEAFF. Written as DNA, the CDR3 is TGCGCCAGCAGCTTCGGACAGGTAAACACTGAAGCTTTCTTT.

The chain employs TRBV28 and TRBJ1-2; D is perhaps TRBD1 (6 bases). The germline V gene has CDR1 MDHEN and CDR2 SYDVKM. The germline V and J ends were trimmed by 5 bases and 5 bases, with 12 bases remaining between them. The CDR3 is 13 amino acids. The CDR3 region has the DNA TGTGCCAGCAGTCCCCAGGACAGTTATGGCTACACCTTC. It translates to CASSPQDSYGYTF.

The genes are TRBV10-3 and TRBJ1-4, with a possible D match to TRBD1 (6 bases). Deletions cut 4 bases from V and 11 bases from J, with 11 bases between. The CDR3 spans 12 residues. The germline CDR1 and CDR2 sequences are ENHRY and SYGVKD. The CDR3 nucleotides are TGTGCCATCAGTGCCAACAGGGAGAAACTGTTTTTT. It specifies CAISANREKLFF.

In this sample, this clone turned up once. V gene TRBV27 combines with J gene TRBJ2-3; TRBD1 matches at 10 bases. The CDR3 is 18 residues long. The V gene's germline CDR1 is MNHEY and CDR2 SMNVEV (reference sequence). V lost 5 bases, J lost 5 bases, and 16 bases stayed unmatched. CDR3: CASSLIPPRQGAGDTQYF. Written as DNA, the CDR3 is TGTGCCAGCAGTCTCATCCCCCCGCGACAGGGGGCAGGAGATACGCAGTATTTT.

J is TRBJ1-1 and V is TRBV28, with TRBD1 matching over 9 bases. Trimming took 4 bases from V and 5 from J; bases not matched to a gene: 5. This CDR3 contains 14 residues. Germline loops: CDR1 MDHEN, CDR2 SYDVKM. The CDR3 nucleotides read TGTGCCAGCAGTTCACCCGGACAGGGGACTGAAGCTTTCTTT. It encodes CASSSPGQGTEAFF.

The chain joins TRBV7-3 to TRBJ1-1, with D maybe TRBD1 (6 bases). The CDR3 contains 15 residues. In germline, CDR1 is SGHTA, CDR2 FQGTGA. The V and J ends lost 0 bases and 1 base respectively, with 9 bases between them. CDR3 loop: CASSLTEGGNTEAFF. CDR3 sequence (DNA): TGTGCCAGCAGCTTAACGGAAGGGGGGAACACTGAAGCTTTCTTT. The full variable domain, its missing parts supplied by reference TRBV7-3 and TRBJ1-1, is GAGVSQTPSNKVTEKGKYVELRCDPISGHTALYWYRQSLGQGPEFLIYFQGTGAADDSGLPNDRFFAVRPEGSVSTLKIQRTERGDSAVYLCASSLTEGGNTEAFFGQGTRLTVV.

In its sample, this clone was seen a few times. The V gene is TRBV4-2, the J gene TRBJ1-5, with a weak D call TRBD1 (5 bases). Germline V gene data show CDR1 as LGHNA and CDR2 as YNFKEQ. This CDR3 is built from 16 residues. The germline V and J ends were trimmed by 1 base and 4 bases, with 14 bases remaining between them. CDR3 protein: CASSQVAGLGNQPQHF. The CDR3 bases are TGTGCCAGCAGCCAAGTCGCAGGGCTCGGGAATCAGCCCCAGCATTTT.

This clone appeared once. V is TRBV11-2 and J is TRBJ2-3; D is perhaps TRBD1 (6 bases). Germline lookup yields CDR1 SGHAT and CDR2 FQNNGV. Trimming shortened V by 2 bases and J by 2 bases, and 14 bases separated the two germline ends. The CDR3 consists of 16 residues. The CDR3 sequence: CASSLRGGPHTDTQYF. In nucleotides, the CDR3 is TGTGCCAGCAGCTTAAGAGGGGGACCTCACACAGATACGCAGTATTTT.

The chain couples TRBV19 to TRBJ1-5, with a tentative D call TRBD1 (5 bases). Germline V gene sequence: CDR1 LNHDA, CDR2 SQIVND (reference sequence). The CDR3 runs to 13 residues. Trimming left V 5 bases short and J 3 bases short, with 8 bases between. The CDR3 region has the DNA TGTGCCAGTAGTGGGACTTACAATCAGCCCCAGCATTTT. Translation: CASSGTYNQPQHF.

As to this clone: One end of the junction varies from germline; a read error may be responsible. The rearrangement uses TRBV9 and TRBJ2-2; 9 nucleotides line up with TRBD1. The CDR3 has 16 residues. Per germline, CDR1 SGDLS and CDR2 YYNGEE. CDR3 coding DNA: TGTGCCTGCAGCGCAGCCAGGACAGGGGATACCGGGGAGCTGTTTTTT. Protein sequence: CACSAARTGDTGELFF.